This T cell receptor (beta chain) is from a study of T cell responses to AZD1222 COVID-19 vaccine. Method: immunoSEQ multiplex PCR; TCRdb's copy keeps in-frame clones and lacks some. Found here are some 130,000 clones, roughly 91% of them singletons; the top ten hold approximately 0.98%. Study outcomes and limitations: Sampled repertoires all dated from after the peak T cell response. White British donors predominated, females outnumbered males, and clonal diversity was possibly underestimated.

Germline CDR1 SGHTA, CDR2 FQGTGA. The CDR3 length is 13 residues. J lost 4 bases, V lost 8 bases, and 8 bases had no gene match. Notes on this clone: Its antigen is currently unknown.

Material: peripheral blood, obtained 28 days after the second AZD1222 dose. This TCR came from an adult who received the AZD1222 COVID-19 vaccine. The chain links TRBV7-3 to TRBJ2-7; TRBD2 matches at 7 bases. CDR3 sequence: CASGPSGAYEQYF. DNA for the CDR3: TGTGCCAGCGGCCCTAGCGGAGCGTACGAGCAGTACTTC.